This T cell receptor beta chain was captured by sequencing in a study of regulatory T cells in long-lasting Graves disease (dated by TCRdb to the early 2020s). Study-level background: Persistent Graves' disease was defined as persistently positive TSH receptor autoantibodies together with antithyroid drug treatment for over 5 years. Peripheral blood TCR sequencing and RNA sequencing compared persistent Graves' disease patients with newly diagnosed Graves' disease patients. The study was registered as a clinical trial and conducted in China. A total of about 35 samples underwent TCR sequencing, from 13 patients with persistent Graves' disease and some 20 patients with newly diagnosed Graves' disease. In the clinical cohort, patients with persistent Graves' disease had used antithyroid drugs for an average of about 10.3 years.

Beyond this particular receptor, the publication reports: Sequencing and analysis were limited to the TCR beta chain. More public clonotypes were shared among persistent patients (2,741) than among newly diagnosed patients (roughly 1,000). Persistent disease showed preferential use of TRBV28, TRBJ1-2 and TRBJ2-5, whereas newly diagnosed disease favored TRBV20-1 and TRBJ2-1. The small sample size was acknowledged by the authors as a limitation that may reduce accuracy. Only peripheral blood was studied, because thyroid tissue, the primary lesion, was inaccessible. Lower TCR Shannon entropy and fewer highly expanded clones were observed in persistent Graves' disease patients than in newly diagnosed patients, which suggested clonal expansion.

The method was multiplex PCR. The instrument given in TCRdb is Illumina HiSeq 4000. iRepertoire HTBI primers and Arm-PCR amplification of CDR3 regions were used to construct TCR beta libraries. PCR products were gel purified before sequencing. Concerning the study's data processing: Gene usage analysis of CDR3 amino acid clonotypes used the 62 TRBV and more than 13 TRBJ segments found across samples. Filtered high-quality paired reads were merged into contigs using COPE and FqMerger. Contigs were aligned with BLAST to IMGT TRBV, TRBD and TRBJ reference genes, and CDR3 was defined per IMGT. Any clonotype with a frequency above 0.1% was counted as a highly expanded clone. Shannon entropy was used to measure repertoire diversity, and the Gini coefficient was used to measure V-J evenness. Public clonotypes were defined as clonotypes shared by more than one individual. The public reads were reanalyzed by TCRdb: fastp trimming at Q25, MiXCR alignment, in-frame beta chains only. When rows share a CDR3 protein, they turn into one entry using the most common DNA and genes. The V and J calls reflect TCRdb's pipeline rather than the authors' work. The sample table holds 700,000 or so distinct CDR3 sequences, of which approximately 29% were seen once. The ten biggest clones cover around 42% of the sample.

Including cysteine and phenylalanine, the CDR3 has 14 amino acids. CDR3 DNA only is kept here, 42 bases in frame from base 1. The V end loses 2 bases and the J end loses 1 base, and a stretch of 9 bases separates them. CDR1 and CDR2 were assigned from the germline V gene as SQVTM and ANQGSEA. This clonotype was observed a few times. No antigen is known for it. The record has no base qualities; no much larger clone is one base away. This specimen's time point label, per the study, means: persistent/refractory GD, antithyroid drugs over 5 years with positive TRAb. For both TCR sequencing and RNA sequencing, RNA was extracted from PBMCs in TRIzol. Graves' disease was diagnosed according to American Thyroid Association guidelines. Patients for the study were recruited at an endocrinology department in Xi'an, China. Each patient gave approximately 8.8 milliliters of peripheral blood, collected in an EDTA anticoagulant tube. Ficoll Paque Plus density gradient separation was used to isolate PBMCs, and no additional T cell sorting was done. An Agilent 2100 Bioanalyzer and agarose gel were used to assess RNA quality, and a NanoDrop 2000 was used to measure RNA concentration.

The chain was built from TRBV29-1 and TRBJ1-5; 5 matching bases give a weak D call of TRBD1. This TCR was sampled from a female donor with Graves disease. The sample here was peripheral blood mononuclear cells (PBMCs), taken when the disease was refractory, from a patient treated with antithyroid drugs. The CDR3 corresponds to CSVEWGDSNQPQHF. The DNA is as follows: TGCAGCGTTGAATGGGGGGACAGCAATCAGCCCCAGCATTTT.